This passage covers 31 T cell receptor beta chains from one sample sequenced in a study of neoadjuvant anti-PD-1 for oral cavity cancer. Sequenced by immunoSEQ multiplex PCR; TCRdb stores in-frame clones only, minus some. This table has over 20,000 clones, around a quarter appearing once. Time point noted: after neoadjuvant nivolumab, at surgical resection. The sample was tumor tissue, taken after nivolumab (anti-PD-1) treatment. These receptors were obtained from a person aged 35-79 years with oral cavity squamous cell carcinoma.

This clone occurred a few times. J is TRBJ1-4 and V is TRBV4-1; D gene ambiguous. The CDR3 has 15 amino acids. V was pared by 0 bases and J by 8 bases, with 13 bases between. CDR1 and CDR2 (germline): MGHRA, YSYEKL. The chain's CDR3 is CASSQDMAGGEKLFF. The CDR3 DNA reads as TGCGCCAGCAGCCAAGATATGGCAGGAGGGGAAAAACTGTTTTTT.

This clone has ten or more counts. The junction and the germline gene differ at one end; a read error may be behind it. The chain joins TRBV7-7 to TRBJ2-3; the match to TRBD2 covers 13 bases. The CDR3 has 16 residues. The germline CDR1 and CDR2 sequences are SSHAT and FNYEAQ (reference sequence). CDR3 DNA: TGTGCTAGCAGCTTAGGGACTAGCGGGGGCACAGATACGCAGTATTTT. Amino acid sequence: CASSLGTSGGTDTQYF. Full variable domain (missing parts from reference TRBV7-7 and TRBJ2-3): GAGVSQSPRYKVTKRGQDVTLRCDPISSHATLYWYQQALGQGPEFLTYFNYEAQPDKSGLPSDRFSAERPEGSISTLTIQRTEQRDSAMYRCASSLGTSGGTDTQYFGPGTRLTVL.

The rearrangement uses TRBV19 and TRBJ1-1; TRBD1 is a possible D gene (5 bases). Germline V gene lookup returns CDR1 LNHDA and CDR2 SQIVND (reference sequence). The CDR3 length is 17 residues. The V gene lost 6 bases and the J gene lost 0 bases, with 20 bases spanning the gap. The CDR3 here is CASRGLYRGRMNTEAFF. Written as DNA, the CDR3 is TGTGCCAGTAGGGGCCTTTATAGGGGTCGGATGAACACTGAAGCTTTCTTT. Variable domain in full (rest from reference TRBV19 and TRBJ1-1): DGGITQSPKYLFRKEGQNVTLSCEQNLNHDAMYWYRQDPGQGLRLIYYSQIVNDFQKGDIAEGYSVSREKKESFPLTVTSAQKNPTAFYLCASRGLYRGRMNTEAFFGQGTRLTVV.

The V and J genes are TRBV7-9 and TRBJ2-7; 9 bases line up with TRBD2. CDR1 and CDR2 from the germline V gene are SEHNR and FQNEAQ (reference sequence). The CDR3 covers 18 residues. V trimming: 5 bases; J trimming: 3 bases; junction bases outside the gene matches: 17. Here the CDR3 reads CASSPDGGGGGAHYEQYF. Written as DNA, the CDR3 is TGTGCCAGCAGCCCTGACGGAGGGGGCGGGGGGGCCCACTACGAGCAGTACTTC.

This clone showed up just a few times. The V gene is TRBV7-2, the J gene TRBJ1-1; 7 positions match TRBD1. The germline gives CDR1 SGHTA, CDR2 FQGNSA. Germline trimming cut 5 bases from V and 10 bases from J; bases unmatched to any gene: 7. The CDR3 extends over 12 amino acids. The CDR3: CASSLRTGRAFF. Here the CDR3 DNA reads TGTGCCAGCAGCCTACGGACAGGAAGAGCTTTCTTT.

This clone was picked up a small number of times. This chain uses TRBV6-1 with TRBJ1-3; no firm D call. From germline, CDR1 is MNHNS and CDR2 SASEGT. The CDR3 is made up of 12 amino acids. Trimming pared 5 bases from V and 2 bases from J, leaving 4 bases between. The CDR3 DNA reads TGTGCCAGCAGTTTCACTGGAAACACCATATATTTT. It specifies CASSFTGNTIYF.

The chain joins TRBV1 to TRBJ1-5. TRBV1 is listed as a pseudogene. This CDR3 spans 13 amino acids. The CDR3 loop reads CTSSQEGNQPQHF. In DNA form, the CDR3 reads TGCACCAGCAGCCAAGAAGGCAATCAGCCCCAGCATTTT.

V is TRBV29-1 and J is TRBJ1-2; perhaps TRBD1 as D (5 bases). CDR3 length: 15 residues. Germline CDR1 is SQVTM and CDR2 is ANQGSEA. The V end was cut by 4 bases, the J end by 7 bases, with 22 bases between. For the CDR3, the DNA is TGCAGCGTTGTTTACGGCTTTCGGGACTATCGTGGCTACACCTTC. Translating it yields CSVVYGFRDYRGYTF.

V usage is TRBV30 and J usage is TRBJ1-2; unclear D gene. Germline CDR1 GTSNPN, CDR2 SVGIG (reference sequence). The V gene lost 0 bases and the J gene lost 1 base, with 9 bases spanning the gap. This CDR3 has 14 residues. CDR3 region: CAWSVQIRNYGYTF. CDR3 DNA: TGTGCCTGGAGTGTACAGATACGTAACTATGGCTACACCTTC.

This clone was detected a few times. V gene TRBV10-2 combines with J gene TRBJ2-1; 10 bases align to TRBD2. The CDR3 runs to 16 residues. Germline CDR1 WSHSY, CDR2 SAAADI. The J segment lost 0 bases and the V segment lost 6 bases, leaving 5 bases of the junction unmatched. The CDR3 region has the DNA TGCGCCAGCAGAGGACTAGCGGATGTCTCCTACAATGAGCAGTTCTTC. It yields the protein CASRGLADVSYNEQFF.

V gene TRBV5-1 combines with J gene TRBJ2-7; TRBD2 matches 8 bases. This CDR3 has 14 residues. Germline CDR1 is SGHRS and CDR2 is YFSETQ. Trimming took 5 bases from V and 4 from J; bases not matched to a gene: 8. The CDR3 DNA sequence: TGCGCCAGCAGACCGGGACTAGAGCTATACGAGCAGTACTTC. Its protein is CASRPGLELYEQYF.

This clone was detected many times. CDR3 DNA sequence: TGTGCCAGCTTAGGAGGACGGGTGAACACCGGGGAGCTGTTTTTT. Translating it yields CASLGGRVNTGELFF. This rearrangement joins TRBV2 to TRBJ2-2; perhaps TRBD2 as D (5 bases). V was cut by 8 bases and J by 1 base, with 14 bases left in between. The CDR3 runs to 15 residues. CDR1 is SNHLY, CDR2 FYNNEI, per germline.

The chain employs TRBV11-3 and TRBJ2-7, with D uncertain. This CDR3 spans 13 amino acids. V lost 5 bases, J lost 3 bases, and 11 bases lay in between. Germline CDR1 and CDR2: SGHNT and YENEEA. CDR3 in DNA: TGTGCCAGCAGCCTACGGCACGGCTACGAGCAGTACTTC. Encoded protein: CASSLRHGYEQYF. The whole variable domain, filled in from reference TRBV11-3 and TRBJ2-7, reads EAGVVQSPRYKIIEKKQPVAFWCNPISGHNTLYWYLQNLGQGPELLIRYENEEAVDDSQLPKDRFSAERLKGVDSTLKIQPAELGDSAVYLCASSLRHGYEQYFGPGTRLTVT.

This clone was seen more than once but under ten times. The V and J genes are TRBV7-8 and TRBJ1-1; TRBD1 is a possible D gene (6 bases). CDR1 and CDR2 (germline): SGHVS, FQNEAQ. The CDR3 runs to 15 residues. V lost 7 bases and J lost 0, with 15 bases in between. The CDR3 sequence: CASTATQGMNTEAFF. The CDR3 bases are TGTGCCAGCACCGCAACCCAGGGGATGAACACTGAAGCTTTCTTT.

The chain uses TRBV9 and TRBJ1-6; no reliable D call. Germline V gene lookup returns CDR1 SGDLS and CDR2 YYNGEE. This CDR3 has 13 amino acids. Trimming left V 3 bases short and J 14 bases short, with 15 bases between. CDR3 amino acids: CASSASPRLALHF. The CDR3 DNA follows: TGTGCCAGCAGCGCTTCCCCCCGGTTAGCCCTCCACTTT.

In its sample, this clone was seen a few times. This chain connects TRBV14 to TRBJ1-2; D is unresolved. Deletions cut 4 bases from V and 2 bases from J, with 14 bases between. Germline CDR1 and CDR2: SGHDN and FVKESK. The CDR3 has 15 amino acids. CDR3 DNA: TGTGCCAGCAGCCCGCGGAGAGGGTTAAACTATGGCTACACCTTC. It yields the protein CASSPRRGLNYGYTF.

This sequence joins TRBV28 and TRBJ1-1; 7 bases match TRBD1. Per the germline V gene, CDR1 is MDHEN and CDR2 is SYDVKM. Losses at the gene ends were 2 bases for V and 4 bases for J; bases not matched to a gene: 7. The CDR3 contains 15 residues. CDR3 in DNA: TGTGCCAGCAGTTTAACGGGGCAGGGGGGCACTGAAGCTTTCTTT. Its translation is CASSLTGQGGTEAFF.

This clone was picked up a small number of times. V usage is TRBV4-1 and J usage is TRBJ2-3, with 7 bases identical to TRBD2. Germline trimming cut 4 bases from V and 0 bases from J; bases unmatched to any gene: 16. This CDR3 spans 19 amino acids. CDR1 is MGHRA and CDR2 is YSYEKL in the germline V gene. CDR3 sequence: CASSLRSRDGAGSTDTQYF. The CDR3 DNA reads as TGCGCCAGCAGCCTAAGAAGTAGGGATGGAGCGGGGAGCACAGATACGCAGTATTTT.

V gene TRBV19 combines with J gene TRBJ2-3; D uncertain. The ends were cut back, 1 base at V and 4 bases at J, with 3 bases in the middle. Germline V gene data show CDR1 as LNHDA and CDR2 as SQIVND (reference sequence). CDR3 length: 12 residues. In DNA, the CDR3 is TGTGCCAGTAGTATAGGGCCAGATACGCAGTATTTT. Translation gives CASSIGPDTQYF.

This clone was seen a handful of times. In nucleotides, the CDR3 is TGCGCCAGCAGCTTCCTCCCGGGACAGGCCTCTGGGGCCAACGTCCTGACTTTC. Translation: CASSFLPGQASGANVLTF. The chain links TRBV5-1 to TRBJ2-6; 8 bases agree with TRBD1. Germline V gene sequence: CDR1 SGHRS, CDR2 YFSETQ. Trimming at V came to 2 bases and at J to 0 bases, leaving 7 bases not matched to a gene. CDR3 size: 18 residues.

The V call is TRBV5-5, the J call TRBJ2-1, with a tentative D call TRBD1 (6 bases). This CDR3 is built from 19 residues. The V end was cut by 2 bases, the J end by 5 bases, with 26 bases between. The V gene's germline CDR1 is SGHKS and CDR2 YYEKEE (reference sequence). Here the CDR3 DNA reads TGTGCCAGCAGCTTTATTTTGGATTGGGGACACGAAACTAACAATGAGCAGTTCTTC. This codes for CASSFILDWGHETNNEQFF.

CDR3 loop: CASSLKSGRTDTQYF. CDR3 bases: TGTGCCAGCAGCTTAAAGAGCGGCCGCACAGATACGCAGTATTTT. The V call is TRBV7-3, the J call TRBJ2-3, with a tentative D call TRBD2 (5 bases). Germline V gives CDR1 SGHTA, CDR2 FQGTGA. The CDR3 is 15 residues long. V lost 1 base and J lost 1, with 9 bases in between.

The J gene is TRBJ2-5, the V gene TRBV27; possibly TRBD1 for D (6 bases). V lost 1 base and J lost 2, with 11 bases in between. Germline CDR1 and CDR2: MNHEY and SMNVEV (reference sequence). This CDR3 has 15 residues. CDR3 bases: TGTGCCAGCAGTTTATGGACAGACCCACAAGAGACCCAGTACTTC. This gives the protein CASSLWTDPQETQYF.

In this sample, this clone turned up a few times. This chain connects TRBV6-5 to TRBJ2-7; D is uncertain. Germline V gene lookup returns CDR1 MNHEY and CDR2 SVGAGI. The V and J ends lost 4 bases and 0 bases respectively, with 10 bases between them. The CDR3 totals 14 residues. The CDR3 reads CASSSRQYSYEQYF. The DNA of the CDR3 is TGTGCCAGCAGTTCCCGGCAGTACTCCTACGAGCAGTACTTC.

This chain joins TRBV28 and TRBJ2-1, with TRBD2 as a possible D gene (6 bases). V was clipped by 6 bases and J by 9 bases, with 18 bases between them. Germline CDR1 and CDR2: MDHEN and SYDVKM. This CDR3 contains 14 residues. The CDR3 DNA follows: TGTGCCAGCAGCTCCGGGACCCGGCGGGGTGAGCAGTTCTTC. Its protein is CASSSGTRRGEQFF.

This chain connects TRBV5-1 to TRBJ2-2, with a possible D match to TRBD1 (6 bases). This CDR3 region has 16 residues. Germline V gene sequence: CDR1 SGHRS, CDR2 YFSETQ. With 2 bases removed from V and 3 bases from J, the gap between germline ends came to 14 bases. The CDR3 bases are TGCGCCAGCAGCTTTTTGGGGGCGCCGGACACCGGGGAGCTGTTTTTT. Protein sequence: CASSFLGAPDTGELFF. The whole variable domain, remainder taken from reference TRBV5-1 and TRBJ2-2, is KAGVTQTPRYLIKTRGQQVTLSCSPISGHRSVSWYQQTPGQGLQFLFEYFSETQRNKGNFPGRFSGRQFSNSRSEMNVSTLELGDSALYLCASSFLGAPDTGELFFGEGSRLTVL.

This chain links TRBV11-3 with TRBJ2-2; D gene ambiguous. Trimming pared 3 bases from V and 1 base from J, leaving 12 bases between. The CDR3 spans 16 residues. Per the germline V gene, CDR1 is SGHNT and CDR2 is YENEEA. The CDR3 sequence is CASSFSYGRNTGELFF. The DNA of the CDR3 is TGTGCCAGCAGCTTCAGTTACGGCCGGAACACCGGGGAGCTGTTTTTT.

The CDR3 spells CASSLGTGGNEQFF. The CDR3 DNA is TGTGCCAGCAGTTTAGGAACAGGAGGCAATGAGCAGTTCTTC. This chain joins TRBV27 and TRBJ2-1, with D possibly called TRBD1 or TRBD2 (5 bases each). The length of the CDR3 is 14 residues. Trimming cost V 2 bases and J 6 bases, with 11 bases left between them. Germline CDR1 is MNHEY and CDR2 is SMNVEV (reference sequence).

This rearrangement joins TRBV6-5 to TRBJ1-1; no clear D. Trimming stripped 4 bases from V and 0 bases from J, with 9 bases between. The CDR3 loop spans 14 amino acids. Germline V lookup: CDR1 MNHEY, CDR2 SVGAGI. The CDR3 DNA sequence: TGTGCCAGCAGTTGGGGTACCTTGAACACTGAAGCTTTCTTT. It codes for CASSWGTLNTEAFF.

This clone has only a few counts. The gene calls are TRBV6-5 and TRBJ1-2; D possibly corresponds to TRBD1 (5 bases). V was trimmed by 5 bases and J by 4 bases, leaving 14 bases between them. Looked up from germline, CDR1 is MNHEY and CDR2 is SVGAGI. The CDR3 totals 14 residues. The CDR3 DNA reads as TGTGCCAGCAGTGAGTCGGGGACGGCCTATGGCTACACCTTC. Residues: CASSESGTAYGYTF.

The CDR3 DNA is TGTGCCAGCAGTTACGGGAGGACAGGCCACACTGAAGCTTTCTTT. Protein: CASSYGRTGHTEAFF. V is TRBV6-6 and J is TRBJ1-1, with TRBD1 matching 7 bases. CDR3 length: 15 residues. V shed 2 bases and J 3 bases; nucleotides not matched to a gene: 6. CDR1 is MNHNY and CDR2 is SVGAGI in the germline V gene (reference sequence).